The rows below give T cell receptor beta chains drawn from one sample of a study of blood T cell repertoires in COVID-19. Assay: immunoSEQ multiplex PCR; the TCRdb copy retains only in-frame clones and omits some. The data hold about 77,000 clones, with over 85% observed a single time. Sequenced input: peripheral blood. Every receptor here comes from a woman of 80 years or more with active or convalescent COVID-19. Both conserved end residues are part of each CDR3. The D gene is left open where the match is weak. Only part of the rows carry a size: once, few, many, or a class if the clone is expanded.

v_call,cdr3_length,j_call,clone_size,d_call,cdr3_aa,cdr3_nt
TRBV18,15,TRBJ2-2,once,-,CASSPKGLNTGELFF,TGTGCCAGCTCCCCCAAGGGGCTAAACACCGGGGAGCTGTTTTTT
TRBV28,16,TRBJ1-1,-,-,CASSSLPGEMNTEAFF,TGTGCCAGCAGCTCCCTTCCGGGAGAAATGAACACTGAAGCTTTCTTT
TRBV28,20,TRBJ1-2,-,TRBD1,CASSLRPGWDRNNAYYGYTF,TGTGCCAGCAGTTTACGCCCCGGTTGGGACAGAAACAACGCTTACTATGGCTACACCTTC
TRBV19,15,TRBJ2-1,-,TRBD2,CASSTSGSDGDEQFF,TGTGCCAGTAGCACTAGCGGGTCCGATGGGGATGAGCAGTTCTTC
TRBV6-2/TRBV6-3,16,TRBJ2-7,-,TRBD1,CASRYHTGTGGYEQYF,TGTGCCAGCCGTTACCACACCGGGACAGGGGGCTACGAGCAGTACTTC
TRBV30,14,TRBJ1-5,-,-,CAWSRGSGNQPQHF,TGTGCCTGGAGTAGGGGCTCAGGCAATCAGCCCCAGCATTTT
TRBV28,17,TRBJ2-7,-,TRBD2,CASSLPVGTSPSDEQYF,TGTGCCAGCAGTTTGCCCGTGGGGACTAGCCCTTCGGACGAGCAGTACTTC
TRBV30,11,TRBJ1-2,-,-,CAISGGYGYTF,TGTGCTATCTCCGGGGGATATGGCTACACCTTC
TRBV30,15,TRBJ2-2,once,TRBD2,CAWIVSSGNTGELFF,TGTGCCTGGATAGTCTCTAGCGGGAACACCGGGGAGCTGTTTTTT
TRBV7-2,16,TRBJ2-1,-,TRBD2,CASSDGTSGSYNEQFF,TGTGCCAGCAGCGACGGGACTAGCGGTTCCTACAATGAGCAGTTCTTC
TRBV6-5,14,TRBJ2-7,-,TRBD1,CASRRGTGGFEQYF,TGTGCCAGCCGGAGAGGAACAGGGGGGTTCGAGCAGTACTTC
TRBV19,14,TRBJ1-1,-,TRBD1,CASMGTGLRTEAFF,TGTGCCAGTATGGGGACAGGACTACGCACTGAAGCTTTCTTT